This T cell receptor (beta chain) was identified during a study of T cells in Graves' hyperthyroidism and ophthalmopathy. General study points: Blood shared most expanded thyroid clonotypes above 0.001.

A few counts support this clonotype. Antigen specificity is unknown. CDR3 length: 13 residues. Trimming removed 4 bases from V and 6 bases from J, with 14 bases in between. The germline gives CDR1 SGHKS, CDR2 YYEKEE (reference sequence). TCR beta CDR3 region amplification was performed from RNA transcripts. First-round RT-PCR of the TCR CDR3 relied on the HTBI primer set. TCRdb itself ran the multiplex PCR reads through MiXCR, one entry per CDR3 protein. Here the sample spans hundreds of thousands of distinct CDR3 sequences, approximately 44% being singletons. The patients, who ranged from 18 to 65 in age, presented with newly diagnosed hyperthyroidism lasting under 2 months.

The chain recombines TRBV5-5 with TRBJ2-7, with D possibly TRBD1 on 6 matching bases. The sample consisted of peripheral blood or thyroid tissue (not recorded which). The sequence was collected from a woman aged 18-29 years with Graves' hyperthyroidism. CDR3 sequence: CASSRTALSEQYF. Here the CDR3 DNA reads TGTGCCAGCAGCCGGACAGCTCTGAGCGAGCAGTACTTC.